This T cell receptor (beta chain) was identified during a study of blood T cell repertoires in COVID-19. In the study overall: Donors in the United States, Italy and Spain gave samples during acute or convalescent COVID-19.

There are 17 residues in the CDR3. The V and J ends lost 6 bases and 0 bases, in that order; junction bases with no gene match: 7. CDR1 and CDR2 from the germline V gene are WSHSY and SAAADI. Using immunoSEQ multiplex PCR, the repertoire was profiled, and TCRdb retains in-frame clones only, with some absent. The data show about 230,000 clones, over 80% seen once. The clonotype originates from a woman aged 70-85 years with active or convalescent COVID-19. This rearrangement joins TRBV10-2 to TRBJ2-1; TRBD2 agrees at 11 bases. The sample was peripheral blood. This chain's CDR3 is CASSLSGRGSSYNEQFF. The CDR3 DNA follows: TGCGCCAGCAGCCTTAGCGGGAGGGGAAGCTCCTACAATGAGCAGTTCTTC.